The 10 T cell receptor beta chains presented below share a single source sample, sequenced in a study of CD8+ T cells in alopecia areata. RNA was isolated and reverse transcribed to cDNA, the sequencing template. Assay used: immunoSEQ multiplex PCR; TCRdb lists only in-frame clones, some missing. The sample lists around 270,000 clones; 58% were seen once. Treatment here: oral pan-JAK inhibitor, 5-10 mg twice daily. The starting material was CD4+ T cells sorted from blood, obtained at week 24, from a patient treated with tofacitinib. The receptors here all came from a human donor with alopecia areata.

This sequence joins TRBV15 and TRBJ1-2; D might be TRBD1 (6 bases). The germline V gene encodes CDR1 LNHNV and CDR2 YYDKDF (reference sequence). This CDR3 has 15 amino acids. V lost 0 bases to trimming and J lost 3 bases, with 11 bases between them. This CDR3 is CATSRDQAGDYGYTF. CDR3 in DNA: TGTGCCACCAGCAGAGATCAGGCAGGGGACTATGGCTACACCTTC.

A word on this clone: The same CDR3 arises from other DNA sequences in this sample as well. The rearrangement uses TRBV9 and TRBJ2-7; D is unresolved. The germline V and J ends were trimmed by 0 bases and 2 bases, with 9 bases remaining between them. CDR1 and CDR2 (germline): SGDLS, YYNGEE. This CDR3 is built from 14 residues. CDR3 sequence reads: CASSVDQGPYEQYF. CDR3 nucleotides: TGTGCCAGCAGCGTAGACCAAGGTCCCTACGAGCAGTACTTC.

V and J are TRBV11-2 and TRBJ1-1; 9 bases line up with TRBD1. V shed 5 bases, J shed 7 bases, and the junction held 5 bases outside the gene matches. CDR3 length: 13 amino acids. Germline V gene data show CDR1 as SGHAT and CDR2 as FQNNGV. CDR3 DNA: TGTGCCAGCAGCCTCGGGACAGGGTTTGAAGCTTTCTTT. Protein: CASSLGTGFEAFF.

V is TRBV29-1 and J is TRBJ2-7; D ambiguous. The CDR3 spans 14 residues. CDR1 SQVTM and CDR2 ANQGSEA come from the germline V gene. Trimming took off 7 bases at V and 0 bases at J, with 16 bases between the two ends. CDR3 sequence reads: CSGSGSGNSYEQYF. CDR3 in DNA: TGCAGCGGATCCGGGTCGGGTAACTCCTACGAGCAGTACTTC.

This rearrangement joins TRBV9 to TRBJ2-5; D ambiguous. The CDR3 has 14 residues. The germline V gene encodes CDR1 SGDLS and CDR2 YYNGEE. V lost 0 bases and J 5 bases, leaving 11 bases between the germline ends. CDR3 residues: CASSVGQTGETQYF. The CDR3 DNA reads TGTGCCAGCAGCGTAGGTCAAACCGGGGAGACCCAGTACTTC.

The gene calls are TRBV4-2 and TRBJ1-6, with a possible D match to TRBD1 (5 bases). Trimming cost V 4 bases and J 4 bases, with 17 bases left between them. The CDR3 contains 17 residues. CDR1 LGHNA and CDR2 YNFKEQ come from the germline V gene. CDR3 in DNA: TGTGCCAGCAGCCCGGTTCGTGACAGATTATATAATTCACCCCTCCACTTT. This gives the protein CASSPVRDRLYNSPLHF.

The chain uses TRBV4-1 and TRBJ2-5; TRBD1 matches 7 bases. Germline V gene lookup returns CDR1 MGHRA and CDR2 YSYEKL. Trimming took 0 bases from V and 5 from J; bases not matched to a gene: 12. The CDR3 extends over 17 amino acids. This CDR3 reads CASSQEGGQPVPETQYF. CDR3 in DNA: TGCGCCAGCAGCCAAGAAGGGGGACAGCCCGTCCCGGAGACCCAGTACTTC.

This clone was seen a handful of times. The rearrangement uses TRBV4-2 and TRBJ2-5; 14 positions agree with TRBD2. Germline CDR1 is LGHNA and CDR2 is YNFKEQ. J lost 5 bases, V lost 4 bases, and 3 bases had no gene match. CDR3 size: 15 residues. The DNA of the CDR3 is TGTGCCAGCAGCCCCCGGACTAGCGGGGGGGAGACCCAGTACTTC. As protein: CASSPRTSGGETQYF.

This sequence joins TRBV11-2 and TRBJ2-5; no firm D call. This CDR3 has 12 residues. CDR1 is SGHAT, CDR2 FQNNGV, per germline. The ends were cut back, 0 bases at V and 5 bases at J, with 4 bases in the middle. The CDR3 loop is CASSLEGETQYF. CDR3 nucleotide sequence: TGTGCCAGCAGCTTAGAAGGGGAGACCCAGTACTTC.

This CDR3 is CASSGRGGQSSYNEQFF. The CDR3 DNA follows: TGTGCCAGCAGCGGCCGGGGGGGACAGAGTTCCTACAATGAGCAGTTCTTC. The V call is TRBV7-2, the J call TRBJ2-1, with TRBD2 as a possible D gene (8 bases). V gave up 5 bases and J gave up 1 base, with 18 bases separating them. This CDR3 contains 17 residues. In germline, CDR1 is SGHTA, CDR2 FQGNSA. The full variable domain, completed using reference TRBV7-2 and TRBJ2-1, is GAGVSQSPSNKVTEKGKDVELRCDPISGHTALYWYRQSLGQGLEFLIYFQGNSAPDKSGLPSDRFSAERTGGSVSTLTIQRTQQEDSAVYLCASSGRGGQSSYNEQFFGPGTRLTVL.